This is a list of T cell receptor beta chains from one sample in a study of T-cell reconstitution after alpha-beta-depleted transplantation in children. TCRdb fed the PCR reads into MiXCR, producing one record per CDR3 protein. The data hold about 420,000 distinct CDR3 sequences, with 15% to 20% observed a single time. The starting material was PBMCs, mostly from graft donor cells, obtained 360 days after TCRalphabeta/CD19-depleted stem cell transplant. These receptors all stem from a boy in the first two years of life who had a stem cell transplant for Wiskott-Aldrich syndrome, so the T cells may come from the graft donor. The CDR3 runs from the conserved cysteine through the conserved F or W. The D gene is left open where the match is weak. Only part of the rows carry a size: once, few, many, or a class if the clone is expanded.

clone size	J gene	D gene	V gene	CDR3 protein	CDR3 DNA
few	TRBJ2-5	TRBD2	TRBV11-2	CASSLTVHPLAGGGTQYF	TGTGCCAGCAGCTTAACTGTTCACCCTTTAGCGGGGGGTGGGACCCAGTACTTC
few	TRBJ2-1	NA	TRBV28	CASSVTPPTSSYNEQFF	TGTGCCAGCAGTGTTACCCCACCTACGAGCTCCTACAATGAGCAGTTCTTC
NA	TRBJ2-5	TRBD1	TRBV24-1	CATSDLGQAQETQYF	TGTGCCACCAGTGATCTGGGACAGGCCCAAGAGACCCAGTACTTC
many	TRBJ2-3	NA	TRBV5-1	CASSLGLSTDTQYF	TGTGCCAGCAGCCTAGGCTTAAGCACAGATACGCAGTATTTT
few	TRBJ1-4	NA	TRBV12-3/TRBV12-4	CASSPETTNEKLFF	TGTGCCAGCAGCCCAGAGACAACTAATGAAAAACTGTTTTTT
few	TRBJ2-7	TRBD1	TRBV20-1	CSARDDRDRSYEQYF	TGCAGTGCTAGAGACGACAGGGATAGGTCCTACGAGCAGTACTTC
NA	TRBJ1-2	TRBD1	TRBV29-1	CSVTTGGRKANYGYTF	TGCAGCGTTACGACAGGGGGACGGAAAGCTAACTATGGCTACACCTTC
NA	TRBJ2-1	TRBD2	TRBV12-3/TRBV12-4	CASSLGTSGRHEQFF	TGTGCCAGCAGTTTGGGGACTAGCGGGAGGCATGAGCAGTTCTTC
many	TRBJ2-7	NA	TRBV10-3	CAISESKKQVSPYEQYF	TGTGCCATCAGTGAGTCGAAGAAACAGGTCTCACCTTACGAGCAGTACTTC
few	TRBJ2-7	NA	TRBV12-3/TRBV12-4	CASSLAPPYEQYF	TGTGCCAGCAGTTTAGCCCCGCCCTACGAGCAGTACTTC
few	TRBJ2-2	NA	TRBV30	CAWAPQWRGTGELFF	TGTGCCTGGGCGCCCCAGTGGAGGGGCACCGGGGAGCTGTTTTTT